This T cell receptor beta chain was obtained from a study of blood T cell repertoires in COVID-19. Sequenced by immunoSEQ multiplex PCR; TCRdb stores in-frame clones only, minus some. Here the sample spans roughly 240,000 clones, around four fifths being singletons. Per germline, CDR1 MNHEY and CDR2 SVGAGI. The CDR3 covers 14 residues. V was shortened by 6 bases and J by 4 bases, with 15 bases between the two germline ends. The chain has TRBV6-5 and TRBJ1-2, with D hard to call. The clonotype originates from a man in his sixties who had recovered from COVID-19. Sequenced input: peripheral blood. The DNA for the CDR3 is TGTGCCAGCAGCTCCCGAGGTCCCACCTATGGCTACACCTTC. Translated: CASSSRGPTYGYTF.